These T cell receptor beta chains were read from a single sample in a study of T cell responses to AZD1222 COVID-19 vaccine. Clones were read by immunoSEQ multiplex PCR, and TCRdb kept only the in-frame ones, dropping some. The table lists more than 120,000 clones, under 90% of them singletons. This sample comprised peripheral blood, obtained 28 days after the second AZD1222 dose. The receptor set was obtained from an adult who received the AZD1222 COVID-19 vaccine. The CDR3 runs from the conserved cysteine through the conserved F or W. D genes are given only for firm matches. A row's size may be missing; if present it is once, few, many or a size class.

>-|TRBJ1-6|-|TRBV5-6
CASSLAGANSPLHF
TGTGCCAGCAGCTTGGCGGGGGCCAATTCACCCCTCCACTTT
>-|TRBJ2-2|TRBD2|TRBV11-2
CASKREALTGELFF
TGTGCCAGCAAGCGGGAGGCCCTGACCGGGGAGCTGTTTTTT
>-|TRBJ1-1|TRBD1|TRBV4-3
CASSQNRDRTAEAFF
TGCGCCAGCAGCCAGAACAGGGACAGAACGGCTGAAGCTTTCTTT
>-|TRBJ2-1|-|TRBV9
CASSPRQGGYNEQFF
TGTGCCAGCAGCCCGCGACAGGGAGGATACAATGAGCAGTTCTTC
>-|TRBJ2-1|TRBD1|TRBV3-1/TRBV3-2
CASSHDRDRSYNEQFF
TGTGCCAGCAGCCACGACAGGGACCGCTCCTACAATGAGCAGTTCTTC
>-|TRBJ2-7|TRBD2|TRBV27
CASSLYGVVGGSNSYEQYF
TGTGCCAGCAGTTTATACGGCGTGGTCGGCGGGAGTAATTCCTACGAGCAGTACTTC
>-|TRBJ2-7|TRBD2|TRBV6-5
CASSPRTSDFYEQYF
TGTGCCAGCAGCCCGCGGACTAGCGATTTTTACGAGCAGTACTTC
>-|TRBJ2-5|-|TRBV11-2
CASSLDPGRQETQYF
TGTGCCAGCAGCTTAGATCCAGGTAGACAAGAGACCCAGTACTTC
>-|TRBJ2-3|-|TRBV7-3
CASSPSGATQYF
TGTGCCAGCAGCCCATCTGGGGCTACGCAGTATTTT
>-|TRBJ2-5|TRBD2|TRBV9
CASSVGGFRETQYF
TGTGCCAGCAGCGTGGGGGGGTTTAGGGAGACCCAGTACTTC
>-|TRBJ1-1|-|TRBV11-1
CASSGIKGDTEAFF
TGTGCCAGCAGCGGAATAAAGGGTGACACTGAAGCTTTCTTT
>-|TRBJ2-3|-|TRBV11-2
CASSLGLVRGVVDTQYF
TGTGCCAGCAGCTTAGGGTTGGTAAGGGGGGTGGTAGATACGCAGTATTTT
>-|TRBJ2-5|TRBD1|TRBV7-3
CASSLKGQGETQYF
TGTGCCAGCAGCTTAAAGGGACAGGGGGAGACCCAGTACTTC
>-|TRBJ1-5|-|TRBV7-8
CASSSVRGARSNQPQHF
TGTGCCAGCAGCTCAGTCAGAGGGGCCAGGAGCAATCAGCCCCAGCATTTT
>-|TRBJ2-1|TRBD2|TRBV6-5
CASSYGTSVYNEQFF
TGTGCCAGCAGTTACGGGACTAGCGTATACAATGAGCAGTTCTTC
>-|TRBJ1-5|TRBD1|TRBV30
CAWSGGTGANQPQHF
TGTGCCTGGAGTGGGGGGACAGGTGCAAATCAGCCCCAGCATTTT
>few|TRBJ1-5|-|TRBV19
CASSNQGSFQPQHF
TGTGCCAGTAGTAACCAGGGAAGCTTTCAGCCCCAGCATTTT
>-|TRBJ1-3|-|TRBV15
CATSHSGNTIYF
TGTGCCACCAGCCATTCTGGAAACACCATATATTTT
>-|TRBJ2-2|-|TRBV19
CASRKDTNTGELFF
TGTGCCAGTAGAAAAGATACGAACACCGGGGAGCTGTTTTTT
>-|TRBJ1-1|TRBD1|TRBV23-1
CASSQRLTGTGRTEAFF
TGCGCCAGCAGTCAACGCCTAACCGGGACAGGGAGGACTGAAGCTTTCTTT
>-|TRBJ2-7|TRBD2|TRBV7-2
CASSLNHGRTSGPYEQYF
TGTGCCAGCAGCTTAAATCACGGGCGGACTAGCGGTCCCTACGAGCAGTACTTC
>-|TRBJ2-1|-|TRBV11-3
CASSQTGASSYNEQFF
TGTGCCAGCAGCCAGACGGGGGCGAGCTCCTACAATGAGCAGTTCTTC
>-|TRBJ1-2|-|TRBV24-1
CAPNYGYTF
TGTGCCCCGAACTATGGCTACACCTTC
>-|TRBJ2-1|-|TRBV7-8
CASGFGVGKDEQFF
TGTGCCAGCGGTTTTGGTGTAGGGAAGGATGAGCAGTTCTTC
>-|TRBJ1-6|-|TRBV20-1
CSAVGREPLHF
TGCAGTGCTGTGGGACGGGAACCCCTCCACTTT
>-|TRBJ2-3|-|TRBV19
CASRPGTSTDTQYF
TGTGCCAGTAGGCCCGGGACCAGCACAGATACGCAGTATTTT
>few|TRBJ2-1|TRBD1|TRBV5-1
CASRSGTGYNEQFF
TGCGCCAGCCGGTCCGGGACAGGGTACAATGAGCAGTTCTTC
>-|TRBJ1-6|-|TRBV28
CASSPQRGFSPLHF
TGTGCCAGCAGTCCGCAGCGGGGATTTTCACCCCTCCACTTT
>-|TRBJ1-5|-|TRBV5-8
CASTANLLLANQPQHF
TGTGCCAGCACCGCTAATCTACTTTTAGCGAACCAGCCCCAGCATTTT
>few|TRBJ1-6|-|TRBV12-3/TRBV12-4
CASRDYNSPLHF
TGTGCCAGCAGAGACTATAATTCACCCCTCCACTTT
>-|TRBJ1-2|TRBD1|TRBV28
CATLRGQGYTF
TGTGCCACCTTGAGGGGGCAAGGCTACACCTTC
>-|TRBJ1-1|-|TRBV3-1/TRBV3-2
CASSRDTEWNTEAFF
TGTGCCAGCAGCCGGGACACAGAGTGGAACACTGAAGCTTTCTTT
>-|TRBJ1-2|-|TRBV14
CASSQDQGGYGYTF
TGTGCCAGCAGCCAGGACCAGGGCGGGTATGGCTACACCTTC
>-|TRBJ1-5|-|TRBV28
CASSLSGRGNQPQHF
TGTGCCAGCAGTTTATCGGGAAGGGGGAATCAGCCCCAGCATTTT
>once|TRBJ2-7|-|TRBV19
CASSIDRRPSGMAEQYF
TGTGCCAGTAGTATAGATCGTCGGCCGAGCGGAATGGCCGAGCAGTACTTC
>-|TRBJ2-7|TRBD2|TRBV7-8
CASSLGLAGDEQYF
TGTGCCAGCAGCTTAGGCCTAGCGGGAGACGAGCAGTACTTC
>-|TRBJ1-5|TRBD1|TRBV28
CASSLYRTGISNQPQHF
TGTGCCAGCAGTTTATACAGGACAGGGATAAGCAATCAGCCCCAGCATTTT
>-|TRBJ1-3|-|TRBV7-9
CASRRVQGNSGNTIYF
TGTGCCAGCAGGAGAGTGCAGGGCAACTCTGGAAACACCATATATTTT
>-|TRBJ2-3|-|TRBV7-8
CASSLGVPASTDTQYF
TGTGCCAGCAGCTTGGGCGTCCCGGCAAGCACAGATACGCAGTATTTT
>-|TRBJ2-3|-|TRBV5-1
CASRSSTDTQYF
TGCGCCAGCAGATCTAGCACAGATACGCAGTATTTT
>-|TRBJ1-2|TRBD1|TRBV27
CASSLGGQGAWYGYTF
TGTGCCAGCAGTCTTGGCGGACAGGGGGCTTGGTATGGCTACACCTTC
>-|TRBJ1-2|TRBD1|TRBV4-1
CASSQTTGEANYGYTF
TGCGCCAGCAGCCAAACGACAGGGGAAGCTAACTATGGCTACACCTTC
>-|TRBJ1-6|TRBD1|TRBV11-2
CASSSTDRASRSPLHF
TGTGCCAGCAGCTCCACGGACAGGGCTTCTCGTTCACCCCTCCACTTT
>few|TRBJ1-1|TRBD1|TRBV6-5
CASRDRAFTEAFF
TGTGCCAGCAGGGACAGGGCTTTCACTGAAGCTTTCTTT
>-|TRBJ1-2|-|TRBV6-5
CASVNTENYGYTF
TGTGCCAGTGTTAACACAGAAAACTATGGCTACACCTTC
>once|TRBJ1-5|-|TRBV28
CASSLREGMRNQPQHF
TGTGCCAGCAGTTTGAGGGAAGGGATGCGCAATCAGCCCCAGCATTTT
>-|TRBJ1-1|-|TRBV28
CASSRYTEAFF
TGTGCCAGCAGTCGGTACACTGAAGCTTTCTTT
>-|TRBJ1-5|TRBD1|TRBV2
CASSADRAGQPQHF
TGTGCCAGCAGCGCCGACAGGGCTGGACAGCCCCAGCATTTT
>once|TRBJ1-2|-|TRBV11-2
CASSTIAANYGYTF
TGTGCCAGCAGCACCATAGCGGCTAACTATGGCTACACCTTC
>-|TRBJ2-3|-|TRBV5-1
CASSLSYSGDTQYF
TGCGCCAGCAGCTTGTCGTATTCAGGAGATACGCAGTATTTT
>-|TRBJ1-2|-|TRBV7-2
CASSAGIHYGYTF
TGTGCCAGCAGCGCGGGGATACACTATGGCTACACCTTC
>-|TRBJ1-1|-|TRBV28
CASTDRNTEAFF
TGTGCCAGCACGGATAGGAACACTGAAGCTTTCTTT
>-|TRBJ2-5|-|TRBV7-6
CASSLYEGAGETQYF
TGTGCCAGCAGCTTATATGAGGGGGCGGGGGAGACCCAGTACTTC
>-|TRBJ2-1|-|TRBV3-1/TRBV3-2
CASSQGQAYNEQFF
TGTGCCAGCAGCCAAGGACAGGCTTACAATGAGCAGTTCTTC